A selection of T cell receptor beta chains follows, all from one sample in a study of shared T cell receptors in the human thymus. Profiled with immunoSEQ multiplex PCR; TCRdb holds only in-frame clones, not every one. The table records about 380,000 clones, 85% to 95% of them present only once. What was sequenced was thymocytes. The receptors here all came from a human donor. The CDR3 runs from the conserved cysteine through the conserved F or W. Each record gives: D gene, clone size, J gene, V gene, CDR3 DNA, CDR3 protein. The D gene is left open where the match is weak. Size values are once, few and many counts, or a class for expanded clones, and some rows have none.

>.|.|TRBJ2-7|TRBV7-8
TGTGCCAGCAGCTCCAGGGGGGGACAGTACTTC
CASSSRGGQYF
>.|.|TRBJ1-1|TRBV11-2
TGTGCCAGCAGCTTGGGGGGGCCCATGAACACTGAAGCTTTCTTT
CASSLGGPMNTEAFF
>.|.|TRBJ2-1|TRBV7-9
TGTGCCAGCGTAGGCGGGTTTGGTGAGCAGTTCTTC
CASVGGFGEQFF
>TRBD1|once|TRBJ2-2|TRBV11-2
TGTGCCAGCACCCTACCGCGACAGGGGAGGAACACCGGGGAGCTGTTTTTT
CASTLPRQGRNTGELFF
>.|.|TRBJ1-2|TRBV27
TGTGCCAGCAGTTTATTAGGTGGGCGCAGGTTCTATGGCTACACCTTC
CASSLLGGRRFYGYTF
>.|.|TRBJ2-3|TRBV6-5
TGTGCCAGCAAACAAGGGGATACGCAGTATTTT
CASKQGDTQYF
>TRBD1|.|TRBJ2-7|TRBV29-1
TGCAGCGCCGAGACACAGGGGGACGGGACCTACGAGCAGTACTTC
CSAETQGDGTYEQYF
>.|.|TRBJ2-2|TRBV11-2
TGTGCCAGCAGCAATAGGGGGTCCACCGGGGAGCTGTTTTTT
CASSNRGSTGELFF
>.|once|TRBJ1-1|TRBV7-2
TGTGCCAGCAGCTTAGCTTTGGGGTCCGCTGAAGCTTTCTTT
CASSLALGSAEAFF
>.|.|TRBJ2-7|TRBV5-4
TGTGCCAGCAGCTCCGGACAGCTCGACTACGAGCAGTACTTC
CASSSGQLDYEQYF
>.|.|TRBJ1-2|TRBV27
TGTGCCAGCAGTTTAACAGACAGCTCCTATGGCTACACCTTC
CASSLTDSSYGYTF
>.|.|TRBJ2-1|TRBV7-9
TGTGCCAGCAGCTTAAGGAGCAATGAGCAGTTCTTC
CASSLRSNEQFF
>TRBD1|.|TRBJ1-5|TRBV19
TGTGCCAGTAGTTGGGGGACAGACTATAGCAATCAGCCCCAGCATTTT
CASSWGTDYSNQPQHF
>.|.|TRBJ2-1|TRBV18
TGTGCCAGCTCACCATCTCGGTGGGGGCCTGACAATGAGCAGTTCTTC
CASSPSRWGPDNEQFF
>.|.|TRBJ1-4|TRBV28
TGTGCCAGCAGTTTAACTTGGACCCCCCTTAGGAAACTGTTTTTT
CASSLTWTPLRKLFF
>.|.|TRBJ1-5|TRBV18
TGTGCCAGCTCACCAGGGGAGCCCAATCAGCCCCAGCATTTT
CASSPGEPNQPQHF
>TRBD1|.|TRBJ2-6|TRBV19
TGTGCCAGTAGTATAGGACAGGGGGCCTCTGGGGCCAACGTCCTGACTTTC
CASSIGQGASGANVLTF
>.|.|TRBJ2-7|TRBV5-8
TGTGCCAGCAGCGTCCTAGCGTCTTACGAGCAGTACTTC
CASSVLASYEQYF
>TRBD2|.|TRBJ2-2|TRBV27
TGTGCCAGCAGACGATCCGGGACTAGCGGGAGGGGGACCGGGGAGCTGTTTTTT
CASRRSGTSGRGTGELFF
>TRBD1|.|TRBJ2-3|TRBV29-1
TGCAGCGTCCCGGACAGGGTGGCAGATACGCAGTATTTT
CSVPDRVADTQYF
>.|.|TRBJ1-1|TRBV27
TGTGCCAGCAGTTTGGGACAGAACACTGAAGCTTTCTTT
CASSLGQNTEAFF
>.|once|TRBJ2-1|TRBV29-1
TGCAGCGCCCGCCTTATTTGGGGGGCGGGCTCCTACAATGAGCAGTTCTTC
CSARLIWGAGSYNEQFF
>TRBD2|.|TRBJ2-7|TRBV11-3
TGTGCCAGCAGCCACCGACTAGCGGGAGTCAGCGAGCAGTACTTC
CASSHRLAGVSEQYF
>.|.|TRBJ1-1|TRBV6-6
TGTGCCAGCAGCCCAGGGGCCCTTAACACTGAAGCTTTCTTT
CASSPGALNTEAFF
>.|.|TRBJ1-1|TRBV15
TGTGCCACCAGCAGAGTTAGGGGGGGGCGAAAAGGCACTGAAGCTTTCTTT
CATSRVRGGRKGTEAFF
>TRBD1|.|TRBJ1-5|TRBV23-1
TGCGCCAGCAGTCAAACCGAGGGGGCAGGGGGTCATAGCAATCAGCCCCAGCATTTT
CASSQTEGAGGHSNQPQHF
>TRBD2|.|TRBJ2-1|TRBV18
TGTGCCAGCTCACCGGCAGCGGGAATCGACAATGAGCAGTTCTTC
CASSPAAGIDNEQFF
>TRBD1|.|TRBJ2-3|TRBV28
TGTGCCAGCAGTCTCCATCCGGGACAGGACCTAGATACGCAGTATTTT
CASSLHPGQDLDTQYF
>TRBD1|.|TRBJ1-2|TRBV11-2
TGTGCCAGCAGCGTTAGACAGGGTCATATCTATGGCTACACCTTC
CASSVRQGHIYGYTF
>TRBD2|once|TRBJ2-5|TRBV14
TGTGCCAGCAGCCATTGGGAGGGACCTTATGAGACCCAGTACTTC
CASSHWEGPYETQYF
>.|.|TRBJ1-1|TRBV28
TGTGCCAGCTTCAAGAGGATGAACACTGAAGCTTTCTTT
CASFKRMNTEAFF
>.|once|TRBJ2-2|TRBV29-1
TGCAGCGTTGGGGACCGCCCCACCGGGGAGCTGTTTTTT
CSVGDRPTGELFF
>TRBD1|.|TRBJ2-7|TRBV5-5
TGTGCCAGCAGCTTGAACGAGGGGGCCGCGAAAAGCTCCTACGAGCAGTACTTC
CASSLNEGAAKSSYEQYF
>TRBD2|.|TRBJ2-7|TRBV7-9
TGTGCCAGCAGCCCCTCGGTGGGTAGCGGGGGCAGCGAGCAGTACTTC
CASSPSVGSGGSEQYF
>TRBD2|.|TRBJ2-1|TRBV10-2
TGCGCCAGCAGTGACCGTCCGGGCGGGCTTCGCGGGAGGTCTAATGAGCAGTTCTTC
CASSDRPGGLRGRSNEQFF
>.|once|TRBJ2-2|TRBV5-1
TGCGCCAGCAGCTCGTTTTATTCGCGAGGCACCGGGGAGCTGTTTTTT
CASSSFYSRGTGELFF
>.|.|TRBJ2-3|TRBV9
TGTGCCAGCAGCGTAGAGGAGGAGTGGGGCACAGATACGCAGTATTTT
CASSVEEEWGTDTQYF
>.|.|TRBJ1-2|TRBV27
TGTGCCAGCAGTTTAAGGGGTTACTATGGCTACACCTTC
CASSLRGYYGYTF
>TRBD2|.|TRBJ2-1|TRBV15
TGTGCCACTACCACCACCCCTATGGCGGGAGCCTACAATGAGCAGTTCTTC
CATTTTPMAGAYNEQFF
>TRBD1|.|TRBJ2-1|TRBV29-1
TGCAGCGTTGAAGTCCGGGACAGGGGACTCTGGGGTGTGTACAATGAGCAGTTCTTC
CSVEVRDRGLWGVYNEQFF
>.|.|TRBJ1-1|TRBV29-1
TGCAGCGTTGAAGGAGAGCACGATGAAGCTTTCTTT
CSVEGEHDEAFF
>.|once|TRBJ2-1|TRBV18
TGTGCCAGCTCACCACAGGGCGGGATATCCTACAATGAGCAGTTCTTC
CASSPQGGISYNEQFF
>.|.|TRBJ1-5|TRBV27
TGTGCCAGCAGTTTATCGGGACGGTTTAGCAATCAGCCCCAGCATTTT
CASSLSGRFSNQPQHF
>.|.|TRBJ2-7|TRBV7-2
TGTGCCAGCAGCTTTTACAGCACCTACGAGCAGTACTTC
CASSFYSTYEQYF
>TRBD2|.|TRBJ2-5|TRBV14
TGTGCCAGCAGCCAAGATAAAATTCCGCGGGAGTGGGAGACCCAGTACTTC
CASSQDKIPREWETQYF
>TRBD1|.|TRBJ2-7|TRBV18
TGTGCCAGCTCCCGAGGACAGGCTTACTACGAGCAGTACTTC
CASSRGQAYYEQYF
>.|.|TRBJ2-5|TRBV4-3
TGCGCCAGCAGCCACTTTCGCGGGGAGTCAGCCGAGACCCAGTACTTC
CASSHFRGESAETQYF
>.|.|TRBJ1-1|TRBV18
TGTGCCAGCTCACCACCCACAGGGCGGTCTGAAGCTTTCTTT
CASSPPTGRSEAFF
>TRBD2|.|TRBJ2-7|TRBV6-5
TGTGCCAGCAGTTCGCTCGGGGGGTTATCCTACGAGCAGTACTTC
CASSSLGGLSYEQYF
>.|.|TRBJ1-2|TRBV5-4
TGTGCCAGCAGCCAATCGAGGGGGGACTATGACTACACCTTC
CASSQSRGDYDYTF
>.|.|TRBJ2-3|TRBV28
TGTGCCATAAGCACAGATACGCAGTATTTT
CAISTDTQYF
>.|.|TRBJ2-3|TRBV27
TGTGCCAGCAGTCCCGGACTTGACACTAGCACAGATACGCAGTATTTT
CASSPGLDTSTDTQYF
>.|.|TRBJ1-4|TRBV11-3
TGTGCCGGTCCGGGGGCAGGGTTTGCAACTAATGAAAAACTGTTTTTT
CAGPGAGFATNEKLFF